The 24 T cell receptor beta chains in this list originate from one sample, sequenced in a study of T-cell reconstitution after alpha-beta-depleted transplantation in children. Preparation of the TCRbeta library involved a method that used unique molecular identifiers. TCRdb analysed the PCR reads with MiXCR anew, one entry per CDR3 protein. The data hold under 300,000 distinct CDR3 sequences, with around 10% observed a single time. The sequenced sample was peripheral blood, obtained 180 days after TCRalphabeta/CD19-depleted stem cell transplant. The receptor set was obtained from a male patient aged 2-15 years who had a stem cell transplant for chronic granulomatous disease, so the T cells may come from the graft donor.

This clonotype was counted ten times or more. The chain is built from TRBV28 and TRBJ2-7; D possibly corresponds to TRBD1 (6 bases). Germline loops: CDR1 MDHEN, CDR2 SYDVKM. There are 14 residues in the CDR3. V gave up 6 bases and J gave up 9 bases, with 21 bases separating them. This CDR3 reads CASSQPDRRWGQYF. CDR3 bases: TGTGCCAGCAGCCAACCCGACAGGAGATGGGGGCAGTACTTC.

This clonotype has ten or more counts. The chain combines TRBV5-1 with TRBJ2-1; TRBD1 is a possible D gene (6 bases). The CDR3 contains 13 residues. Germline V gene lookup returns CDR1 SGHRS and CDR2 YFSETQ. V lost 3 bases and J 9 bases, leaving 13 bases between the germline ends. The CDR3: CASSYEGVGEQFF. The CDR3 DNA is TGCGCCAGCAGCTACGAGGGGGTGGGTGAGCAGTTCTTC.

In this sample, this clonotype turned up many times. The rearrangement links TRBV7-2 to TRBJ2-5; 7 bases are a match to TRBD1. Unmatched junction bases numbered 3, after V lost 4 bases and J lost 1 base. The CDR3 covers 14 residues. Germline lookup yields CDR1 SGHTA and CDR2 FQGNSA. This CDR3 reads CASSWNRGQETQYF. The CDR3 DNA reads as TGTGCCAGCAGCTGGAACAGGGGCCAAGAGACCCAGTACTTC.

This clonotype has just a few counts. The V gene is TRBV12-3 or TRBV12-4, the J gene TRBJ1-2, with D uncertain. Trimming took 10 bases from V and 3 from J, leaving 18 bases between them. The CDR3 covers 14 residues. Here the CDR3 reads CAIQKVVRDYGYTF. CDR3 nucleotides: TGTGCCATCCAAAAGGTTGTACGGGACTATGGCTACACCTTC.

This clonotype was detected ten times or more. This sequence joins TRBV12-3 or TRBV12-4 and TRBJ1-4; D is uncertain. V was shortened by 5 bases and J by 8 bases, with 12 bases between the two germline ends. The CDR3 spans 13 residues. The CDR3 loop reads CASSTRMVEKLFF. The CDR3, as DNA: TGTGCCAGCAGTACCCGTATGGTCGAAAAACTGTTTTTT.

On this clonotype itself: One end of the junction does not line up with germline, which may come from a read error. The genes are TRBV3-1 and TRBJ2-4; TRBD1 matches at 11 bases. The CDR3 is 19 amino acids. Germline V gene data show CDR1 as LGHDT and CDR2 as YNNKEL (reference sequence). CDR3 sequence (DNA): TGTACCAGCTGTCACCGGACAGGGGGCGCATCGGTAGCCAAAAACATTCAGTACTTC. Protein: CTSCHRTGGASVAKNIQYF. The full variable domain, with the rest looked up from reference TRBV3-1 and TRBJ2-4, is DTAVSQTPKYLVTQMGNDKSIKCEQNLGHDTMYWYKQDSKKFLKIMFSYNNKELIINETVPNRFSPKSPDKAHLNLHINSLELGDSAVYFCTSCHRTGGASVAKNIQYFGAGTRLSVL.

This clonotype was counted at least ten times. The chain employs TRBV29-1 and TRBJ1-1; D perhaps matches TRBD1 (5 bases). The V end was cut by 3 bases, the J end by 0 bases, with 8 bases between. The CDR3 is 13 residues long. Germline loops: CDR1 SQVTM, CDR2 ANQGSEA. The CDR3 here is CSVEGRLNTEAFF. The CDR3 coding sequence is TGCAGCGTTGAGGGGCGGCTGAACACTGAAGCTTTCTTT.

J is TRBJ2-7 and V is TRBV1; TRBD1 is the table's D call, not checked against the DNA. TRBV1 is a documented pseudogene. CDR3 length: 15 amino acids. The CDR3 DNA reads as TGCACCAGCAGCCAATCAGGGAGGATTTCCTACGAGCAGTACTTC. Protein product: CTSSQSGRISYEQYF.

A word on this clonotype: Since a much larger clone is just one base distant, this may be a read error. J is TRBJ2-7 and V is TRBV19; D may be TRBD1 (6 bases). Germline assignment: CDR1 LNHDA and CDR2 SQIVND (reference sequence). Between the trimmed V and J ends, which lost 6 bases and 6 bases, there was a span of 18 bases. This CDR3 comprises 14 residues. CDR3 DNA: TGTGCCAGTAGAACTACAGGGAAGGTCTTCGAGCAGTACTTC. Residues: CASRTTGKVFEQYF.

In its sample, this clonotype was seen many times. The rearrangement uses TRBV7-2 and TRBJ2-5; D unclear. Germline V CDR1 and CDR2: SGHTA, FQGNSA. This CDR3 is built from 14 residues. Trimming cost V 4 bases and J 2 bases, with 11 bases left between them. CDR3 nucleotides: TGTGCCAGCAGCTCGCGCGGCAGACAAGAGACCCAGTACTTC. Protein sequence: CASSSRGRQETQYF.

This clonotype was seen repeatedly, ten times or more. The genes are TRBV4-3 and TRBJ2-1; TRBD2 agrees at 8 bases. This CDR3 region has 16 residues. With V trimmed by 0 bases and J by 10 bases, 11 bases remained unmatched. Germline values: CDR1 LGHNA, CDR2 YSLEER. The chain's CDR3 is CASSQEARGGLWEQFF. For the CDR3, the DNA is TGCGCCAGCAGCCAAGAGGCTCGGGGGGGCCTTTGGGAGCAGTTCTTC.

A few counts support this clonotype. The chain is built from TRBV7-8 and TRBJ2-3, with unresolved D. CDR1 and CDR2 from the germline V gene are SGHVS and FQNEAQ. The length of the CDR3 is 15 residues. V was cut by 2 bases and J by 0 bases, with 9 bases left in between. Written as DNA, the CDR3 is TGTGCCAGCAGCTTATATTTCCTCAGCACAGATACGCAGTATTTT. This codes for CASSLYFLSTDTQYF.

This clonotype was detected many times. The gene calls are TRBV7-3 and TRBJ2-1, with 11 bases that match TRBD2. Germline V gene lookup returns CDR1 SGHTA and CDR2 FQGTGA. This CDR3 comprises 18 residues. V gave up 5 bases and J gave up 4 bases; unmatched junction bases: 13. CDR3 nucleotides: TGTGCCAGCAGCGTAAGACATAAGACTAGCGGGACTTACAATGAGCAGTTCTTC. Protein sequence: CASSVRHKTSGTYNEQFF.

The sample holds a few counts of this clonotype. The chain recombines TRBV28 with TRBJ1-6; D gene unclear. CDR3 size: 13 residues. The V end lost 3 bases, the J end lost 7 bases, and 7 bases lay between the germline ends. CDR1 MDHEN and CDR2 SYDVKM come from the germline V gene. The CDR3: CASSFNRNSPLHF. In DNA, the CDR3 is TGTGCCAGCAGTTTCAACAGAAATTCACCCCTCCACTTT. Drawing the rest from reference TRBV28 and TRBJ1-6, the complete variable domain is DVKVTQSSRYLVKRTGEKVFLECVQDMDHENMFWYRQDPGLGLRLIYFSYDVKMKEKGDIPEGYSVSREKKERFSLILESASTNQTSMYLCASSFNRNSPLHFGNGTRLTVT.

This clonotype has at least ten counts. V is TRBV20-1 and J is TRBJ2-2; D call uncertain. CDR1 and CDR2 from the germline V gene are DFQATT and SNEGSKA (reference sequence). The CDR3 extends over 14 amino acids. V was shortened by 0 bases and J by 5 bases, with 10 bases between the two germline ends. For the CDR3, the DNA is TGCAGTGCTAGAGATCTGGACGAAACCGGGGAGCTGTTTTTT. This codes for CSARDLDETGELFF.

At least ten counts were recorded for this clonotype. The chain is built from TRBV5-1 and TRBJ1-1; 7 bases match TRBD1. The germline V gene has CDR1 SGHRS and CDR2 YFSETQ. The CDR3 has 14 amino acids. V trimming: 4 bases; J trimming: 2 bases; junction bases outside the gene matches: 5. The CDR3 nucleotides read TGCGCCAGCAGCCAGCGACAGGGTAACACTGAAGCTTTCTTT. As protein: CASSQRQGNTEAFF.

This clonotype was picked up many times. The chain recombines TRBV6-1 with TRBJ2-1; 8 bases fit TRBD1. CDR3 size: 13 residues. The junction had 8 bases not matched to a gene; V was cut back by 8 bases and J by 8 bases. The V gene's germline CDR1 is MNHNS and CDR2 SASEGT. DNA for the CDR3: TGTGCCAGCGGGCAGGGGGCATGGTATGAGCAGTTCTTC. Its translation: CASGQGAWYEQFF.

This clonotype was counted many times. The chain uses TRBV15 and TRBJ1-5; a possible D gene is TRBD1 (5 bases). V gave up 7 bases and J gave up 0 bases, with 10 bases separating them. Germline V gives CDR1 LNHNV, CDR2 YYDKDF (reference sequence). The CDR3 covers 14 residues. The CDR3 nucleotides are TGTGCCACCAAGGGACTAATTAGCAATCAGCCCCAGCATTTT. Translated: CATKGLISNQPQHF.

At least ten counts were recorded for this clonotype. This chain joins TRBV20-1 and TRBJ2-4, with TRBD2 matching over 8 bases. This CDR3 has 13 amino acids. Per germline, CDR1 DFQATT and CDR2 SNEGSKA (reference sequence). With V trimmed by 7 bases and J by 3 bases, 5 bases remained unmatched. CDR3 sequence (DNA): TGCAGTGTAAGCGGGAGAGGCAAAAACATTCAGTACTTC. This gives the protein CSVSGRGKNIQYF.

This clonotype was seen at least ten times. The rearrangement uses TRBV12-3 or TRBV12-4 and TRBJ1-2; no definite D call. The length of the CDR3 is 13 residues. The V end lost 7 bases, the J end lost 8 bases, and 17 bases lay between the germline ends. Here the CDR3 DNA reads TGTGCCAGCACCTCTTCACGGGGAGTCGGCTACACCTTC. It translates to CASTSSRGVGYTF.

This clonotype was detected ten times or more. V gene TRBV6-5 combines with J gene TRBJ1-2; D call uncertain. The CDR3 loop spans 11 amino acids. CDR1 is MNHEY and CDR2 is SVGAGI in the germline V gene. CDR3 sequence (DNA): TGTGCTGCCGCACGGGGCTATGGCTACACCTTC. Translation: CAAARGYGYTF.

This clonotype was counted many times. V usage is TRBV4-3 and J usage is TRBJ2-7, with 8 positions matching TRBD1. Germline CDR1 and CDR2: LGHNA and YSLEER. The CDR3 loop spans 13 amino acids. V lost 3 bases, J lost 6 bases, and 4 bases stayed unmatched. The CDR3 region has the DNA TGCGCCAGCAGCCATTCAGGGGGCGGCGAGCAGTACTTC. It specifies CASSHSGGGEQYF.

The chain has TRBV3-1 and TRBJ2-7; D remains unclear. The CDR3 extends over 15 amino acids. V lost 0 bases, J lost 5 bases, and 14 bases lay in between. CDR1 is LGHDT, CDR2 YNNKEL, per germline (reference sequence). The DNA of the CDR3 is TGTGCCAGCAGCCAAGAGGGGTGGGGTAAGGACGAGCAGTACTTC. Translating it yields CASSQEGWGKDEQYF.

Of note for this clonotype: This may come from a read error, since a much larger clone is one base off. The chain uses TRBV5-5 and TRBJ2-4; D is uncertain. The CDR3 runs to 15 residues. V was pared by 3 bases and J by 1 base, with 11 bases between. The V gene's germline CDR1 is SGHKS and CDR2 YYEKEE (reference sequence). The CDR3 spells CASSWGGMAKNIQYF. For the CDR3, the DNA is TGTGCCAGCAGCTGGGGTGGGATGGCCAAAAACATTCAGTACTTC.